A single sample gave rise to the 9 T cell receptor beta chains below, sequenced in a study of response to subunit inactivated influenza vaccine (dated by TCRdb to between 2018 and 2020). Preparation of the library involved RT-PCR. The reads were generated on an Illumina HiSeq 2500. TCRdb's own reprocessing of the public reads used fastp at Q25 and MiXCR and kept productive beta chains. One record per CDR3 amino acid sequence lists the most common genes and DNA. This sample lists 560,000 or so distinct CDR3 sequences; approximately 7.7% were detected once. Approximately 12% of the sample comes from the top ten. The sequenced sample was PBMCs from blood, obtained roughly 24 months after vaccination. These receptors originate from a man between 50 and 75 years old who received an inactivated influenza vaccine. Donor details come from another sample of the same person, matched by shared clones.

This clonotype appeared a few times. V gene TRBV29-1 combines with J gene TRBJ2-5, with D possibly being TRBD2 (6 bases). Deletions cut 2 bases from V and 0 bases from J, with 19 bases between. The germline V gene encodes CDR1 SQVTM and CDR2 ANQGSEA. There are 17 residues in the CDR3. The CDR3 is CSVEPGGNWGYQETQYF. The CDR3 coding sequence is TGCAGCGTTGAACCCGGAGGGAACTGGGGGTACCAAGAGACCCAGTACTTC.

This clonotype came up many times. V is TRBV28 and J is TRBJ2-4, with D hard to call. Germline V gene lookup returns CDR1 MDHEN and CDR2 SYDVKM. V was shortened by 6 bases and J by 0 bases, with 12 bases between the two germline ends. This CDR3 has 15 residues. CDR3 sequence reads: CASRLRHLAKNIQYF. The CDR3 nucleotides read TGTGCCAGCAGGCTGAGACATCTAGCCAAAAACATTCAGTACTTC.

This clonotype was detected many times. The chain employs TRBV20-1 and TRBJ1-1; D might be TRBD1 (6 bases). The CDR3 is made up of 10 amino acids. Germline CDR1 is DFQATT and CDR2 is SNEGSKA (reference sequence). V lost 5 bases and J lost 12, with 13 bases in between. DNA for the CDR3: TGCAGTGCTCGTAGGGGGGGCACTTTCTTT. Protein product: CSARRGGTFF.

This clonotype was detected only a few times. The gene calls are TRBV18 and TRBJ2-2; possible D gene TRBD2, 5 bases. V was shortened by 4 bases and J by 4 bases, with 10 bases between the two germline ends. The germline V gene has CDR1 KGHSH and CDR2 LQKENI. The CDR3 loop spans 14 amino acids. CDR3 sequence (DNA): TGTGCCAGCTCACTTATCGGGGTCACCGGGGAGCTGTTTTTT. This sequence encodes CASSLIGVTGELFF.

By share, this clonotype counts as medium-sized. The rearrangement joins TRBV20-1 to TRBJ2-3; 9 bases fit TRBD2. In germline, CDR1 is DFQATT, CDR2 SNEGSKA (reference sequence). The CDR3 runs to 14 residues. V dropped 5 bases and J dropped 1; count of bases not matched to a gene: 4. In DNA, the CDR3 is TGCAGTGCTGACGTAGCGGGGGGCACAGATACGCAGTATTTT. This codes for CSADVAGGTDTQYF.

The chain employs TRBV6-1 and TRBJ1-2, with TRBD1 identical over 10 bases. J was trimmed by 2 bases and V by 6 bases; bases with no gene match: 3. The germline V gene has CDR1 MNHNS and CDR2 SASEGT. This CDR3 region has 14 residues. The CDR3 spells CASRPGQGNYGYTF. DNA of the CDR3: TGTGCCAGCAGACCGGGACAGGGGAACTATGGCTACACCTTC.

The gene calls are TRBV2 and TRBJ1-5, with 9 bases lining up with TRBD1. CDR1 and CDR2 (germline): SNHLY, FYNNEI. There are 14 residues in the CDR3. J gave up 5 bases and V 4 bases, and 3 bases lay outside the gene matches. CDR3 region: CASSVDRGDQPQHF. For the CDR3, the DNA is TGTGCCAGCAGTGTAGACAGGGGGGATCAGCCCCAGCATTTT.

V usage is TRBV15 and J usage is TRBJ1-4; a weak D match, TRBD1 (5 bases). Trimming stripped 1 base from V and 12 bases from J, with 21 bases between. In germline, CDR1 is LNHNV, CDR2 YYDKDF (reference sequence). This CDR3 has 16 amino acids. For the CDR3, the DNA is TGTGCCACCAGCAGAGGCGGTTGGGACGGCCGGAGTGAACTGTTTTTT. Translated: CATSRGGWDGRSELFF.

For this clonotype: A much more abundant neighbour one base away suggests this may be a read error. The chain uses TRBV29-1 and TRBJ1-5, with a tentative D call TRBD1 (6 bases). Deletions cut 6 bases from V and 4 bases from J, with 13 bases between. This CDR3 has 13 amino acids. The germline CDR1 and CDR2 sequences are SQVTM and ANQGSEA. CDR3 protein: CSVQQGRNQPQHF. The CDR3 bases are TGCAGCGTACAACAGGGCCGAAATCAGCCCCAGCATTTT.